What follows are 25 T cell receptor beta chains derived from one specimen sequenced in a study of cytotoxic CD8 clonotypes in ibrutinib-treated CLL. Some clones are missing from TCRdb's copy, which holds only in-frame ones; the method was immunoSEQ multiplex PCR. There are approximately 57,000 clones in the sample; around 60% occur only once, and about a fifth lies in the top ten. The source was PBMCs, collected after 24 months of ibrutinib treatment. The receptors come from a human donor with chronic lymphocytic leukemia.

This clone was counted many times. CDR3 DNA: TGTGCCAGCGGGCTTTGGGGGGTTCGAGATACGCAGTATTTT. Amino acids: CASGLWGVRDTQYF. This rearrangement joins TRBV7-6 to TRBJ2-3, with TRBD2 as a possible D gene (6 bases). Trimming pared 8 bases from V and 5 bases from J, leaving 17 bases between. This CDR3 is built from 14 residues. Per the germline V gene, CDR1 is SGHVS and CDR2 is FNYEAQ. Looking up the rest from reference TRBV7-6 and TRBJ2-3 gives the full variable domain: GAGVSQSPRYKVTKRGQDVALRCDPISGHVSLYWYRQALGQGPEFLTYFNYEAQQDKSGLPNDRFSAERPEGSISTLTIQRTEQRDSAMYRCASGLWGVRDTQYFGPGTRLTVL.

This chain links TRBV6-6 with TRBJ2-5; 8 bases are shared with TRBD1. This CDR3 comprises 16 residues. Germline V gene data show CDR1 as MNHNY and CDR2 as SVGAGI (reference sequence). Trimming took 5 bases from V and 5 from J; bases not matched to a gene: 13. The CDR3, as DNA: TGTGCCAGCAGTACACCCGCAGGGGGCTGGAGGGAGACCCAGTACTTC. Its protein product is CASSTPAGGWRETQYF.

The rearrangement joins TRBV28 to TRBJ2-1; 10 positions agree with TRBD2. This CDR3 region has 14 residues. Trimming took 10 bases from V and 5 from J; bases not matched to a gene: 8. Germline lookup yields CDR1 MDHEN and CDR2 SYDVKM. The CDR3 nucleotides are TGTGCCACCAACTTAGCGGGGGGCAACAATGAGCAGTTCTTC. Translating it yields CATNLAGGNNEQFF.

This sequence joins TRBV7-9 and TRBJ1-2, with unresolved D. The germline V gene has CDR1 SEHNR and CDR2 FQNEAQ (reference sequence). V dropped 6 bases and J dropped 7 bases, with 18 bases sitting between them. This CDR3 spans 14 amino acids. In nucleotides, the CDR3 is TGTGCCAGCAGTTCCTCACGGGGAAGCGGTGGCTACACCTTC. It encodes CASSSSRGSGGYTF.

The table lists this clone with a few counts. V usage is TRBV27 and J usage is TRBJ1-6; D unresolved. The germline gives CDR1 MNHEY, CDR2 SMNVEV (reference sequence). The CDR3 is made up of 13 amino acids. V was trimmed by 0 bases and J by 10 bases, leaving 7 bases between them. This chain's CDR3 is CASSLSGRSPLHF. The CDR3 DNA reads TGTGCCAGCAGTTTATCGGGAAGGTCACCCCTCCACTTT.

This clone was observed a few times. This chain links TRBV25-1 with TRBJ1-1, with D unresolved. Deletions cut 5 bases from V and 1 base from J, with 11 bases between. CDR1 MGHDK and CDR2 SYGVNS come from the germline V gene. The CDR3 has 14 amino acids. The CDR3 loop reads CASSKAGGNTEAFF. Here the CDR3 DNA reads TGTGCCAGCAGTAAGGCAGGAGGGAACACTGAAGCTTTCTTT.

V usage is TRBV2 and J usage is TRBJ2-5; D gene ambiguous. The better agreement between TRBJ2-7 and the DNA end casts doubt on the J call. Germline CDR1 SNHLY, CDR2 FYNNEI. CDR3 length equals 15 residues. CDR3: CASSVQDGFSYEQYF. The CDR3 DNA follows: TGTGCCAGCAGTGTGCAGGACGGTTTCTCCTACGAGCAGTACTTC.

The chain carries TRBV6-6 and TRBJ1-1; 8 nucleotides agree with TRBD1. CDR3 length: 15 amino acids. CDR1 and CDR2 (germline): MNHNY, SVGAGI (reference sequence). V shed 4 bases and J 4 bases; nucleotides not matched to a gene: 8. The CDR3 DNA is TGTGCCAGCAGTTCCTCATTTACAGGGGGCACTGAAGCTTTCTTT. It yields the protein CASSSSFTGGTEAFF.

The V gene is TRBV10-1, the J gene TRBJ1-4; TRBD1 is a possible D gene (5 bases). Trimming cost V 4 bases and J 8 bases, with 17 bases left between them. Germline V CDR1 and CDR2: WNHNN, SYGVQD (reference sequence). CDR3 length equals 15 residues. The CDR3 reads CASSGKRGVGEKLFF. The DNA for the CDR3 is TGCGCCAGCAGTGGGAAGAGGGGCGTTGGGGAAAAACTGTTTTTT.

This chain joins TRBV30 and TRBJ1-6; D unresolved. The CDR3 has 15 amino acids. Trimming pared 1 base from V and 0 bases from J, leaving 7 bases between. Looked up from germline, CDR1 is GTSNPN and CDR2 is SVGIG (reference sequence). Written as DNA, the CDR3 is TGTGCCTGGAGTGCGCTCAGCTCCTATAATTCACCCCTCCACTTT. Residues: CAWSALSSYNSPLHF.

In this sample, this clone turned up once. In DNA form, the CDR3 reads TGTGCCAGCCGAAATCAGGCGTCAAGGGATGGCTACACCTTC. Its protein is CASRNQASRDGYTF. The rearrangement links TRBV28 to TRBJ1-2; the D is unclear. V was cut by 8 bases and J by 6 bases, with 19 bases left in between. The CDR3 is 14 amino acids. Germline-derived CDR1 and CDR2 are MDHEN and SYDVKM.

The chain joins TRBV5-6 to TRBJ1-1; D remains ambiguous. CDR1 and CDR2 (germline): SGHDT, YYEEEE. This CDR3 has 13 residues. Trimming took 4 bases from V and 4 from J, leaving 11 bases between them. The CDR3 DNA reads TGTGCCAGCAGCCTCCGCGGGGTCACTGAAGCTTTCTTT. It translates to CASSLRGVTEAFF.

This chain links TRBV6-5 with TRBJ2-3; no clear D. The germline gives CDR1 MNHEY, CDR2 SVGAGI. Trimming left V 6 bases short and J 4 bases short, with 14 bases between. The CDR3 covers 14 residues. The CDR3 protein is CASRPRVSADTQYF. CDR3 nucleotides: TGTGCCAGCAGACCACGAGTGAGCGCAGATACGCAGTATTTT.

This chain's CDR3 is CAISELAPAGEQYF. For the CDR3, the DNA is TGTGCCATCAGTGAATTAGCGCCCGCGGGCGAGCAGTACTTC. The rearrangement joins TRBV10-3 to TRBJ2-7, with D possibly matching TRBD2 (5 bases). Germline CDR1 and CDR2: ENHRY and SYGVKD. The CDR3 totals 14 residues. Trimming left V 3 bases short and J 6 bases short, with 15 bases between.

The gene calls are TRBV6-5 and TRBJ1-4; D not resolved. Germline CDR1 is MNHEY and CDR2 is SVGAGI. With 5 bases removed from V and 6 bases from J, the gap between germline ends came to 7 bases. The CDR3 loop spans 12 amino acids. CDR3 in amino acids: CASSPAYEKLFF. CDR3 DNA: TGTGCCAGCAGTCCGGCGTATGAAAAACTGTTTTTT.

The CDR3 DNA reads as TGTGCCAGCAGACCCGGGACCTTCGGCGATGAGCAGTTCTTC. It codes for CASRPGTFGDEQFF. V usage is TRBV6-5 and J usage is TRBJ2-1; D might be TRBD1 or TRBD2, each matching 5 bases. The CDR3 spans 14 residues. The germline V gene has CDR1 MNHEY and CDR2 SVGAGI. Trimming removed 6 bases at V and 8 bases at J, with 17 bases between.

The chain couples TRBV5-1 to TRBJ1-2; weak D call: TRBD1 (5 bases). CDR3 length: 14 amino acids. Between the trimmed V and J ends, which lost 1 base and 2 bases, there was a span of 9 bases. Germline-derived CDR1 and CDR2 are SGHRS and YFSETQ. CDR3 loop: CASSLMGVNYGYTF. The CDR3 nucleotides read TGCGCCAGCAGCTTGATGGGGGTAAACTATGGCTACACCTTC.

This clone was observed a few times. J is TRBJ2-7 and V is TRBV11-1; 8 bases line up with TRBD1. This CDR3 is built from 17 residues. V lost 0 bases and J lost 2; bases outside the gene matches: 9. Looked up from germline, CDR1 is SGHAT and CDR2 is FQDESV (reference sequence). The CDR3 nucleotides read TGTGCCAGCAGCTTAGCCTCGGGACAGGTTCATGCCTACGAGCAGTACTTC. Translating it yields CASSLASGQVHAYEQYF.

This clone was seen many times. The rearrangement uses TRBV5-1 and TRBJ2-1; 9 bases agree with TRBD2. From germline, CDR1 is SGHRS and CDR2 YFSETQ. Trimming removed 0 bases from V and 13 bases from J; junction bases left unmatched: 11. CDR3 length equals 15 residues. Here the CDR3 DNA reads TGCGCCAGCAGCTTGGACCAGGGAGTGGGGACTAGCCAGTTCTTC. It translates to CASSLDQGVGTSQFF.

This sequence joins TRBV19 and TRBJ2-7; weak D call: TRBD1 (6 bases). Trimming took 1 base from V and 2 from J, leaving 9 bases between them. Germline CDR1 is LNHDA and CDR2 is SQIVND (reference sequence). The CDR3 has 14 residues. CDR3 in amino acids: CASSIVTGTYEQYF. The CDR3 DNA sequence: TGTGCCAGTAGTATAGTGACAGGCACCTACGAGCAGTACTTC.

V gene TRBV4-1 combines with J gene TRBJ1-5; 7 nucleotides line up with TRBD1. CDR1 is MGHRA and CDR2 is YSYEKL in the germline V gene. With V trimmed by 1 base and J by 7 bases, 7 bases remained unmatched. CDR3 length: 15 amino acids. CDR3 in DNA: TGCGCCAGCAGCCAAGGGCCGGGACAGAGACAGCCCCAGCATTTT. It codes for CASSQGPGQRQPQHF.

The gene calls are TRBV6-5 and TRBJ1-1; the D gene is possibly TRBD1 (6 bases). The CDR3 length is 15 residues. V was pared by 7 bases and J by 0 bases, with 15 bases between. Germline assignment: CDR1 MNHEY and CDR2 SVGAGI. CDR3 amino acids: CASNKLTGMNTEAFF. For the CDR3, the DNA is TGTGCCAGCAACAAGTTAACAGGGATGAACACTGAAGCTTTCTTT.

Many counts were recorded for this clone. The rearrangement joins TRBV5-8 to TRBJ1-5, with 8 bases lining up with TRBD1. Germline CDR1 and CDR2: SGHTS and YDEGEE. Trimming cost V 0 bases and J 6 bases; bases outside gene matches: 5. CDR3 length: 15 amino acids. CDR3 protein: CASSLAGDRSQPQHF. The CDR3, as DNA: TGTGCCAGCAGCTTGGCGGGGGACAGGAGTCAGCCCCAGCATTTT. Filled out from reference TRBV5-8 and TRBJ1-5, the complete variable domain reads EAGVTQSPTHLIKTRGQQATLRCSPISGHTSVYWYQQALGLGLQFLLWYDEGEERNRGNFPPRFSGRQFPNYSSELNVNALELEDSALYLCASSLAGDRSQPQHFGDGTRLSIL.

This sequence joins TRBV2 and TRBJ2-1; D gene ambiguous. V lost 4 bases to trimming and J lost 2 bases, with 6 bases between them. CDR3 length: 13 residues. From germline, CDR1 is SNHLY and CDR2 FYNNEI. The CDR3 DNA follows: TGTGCCAGCAGTGCCAGCGCCTACAATGAGCAGTTCTTC. Its protein product is CASSASAYNEQFF.

The V gene is TRBV27, the J gene TRBJ2-3; possible D gene TRBD2, 6 bases. Germline CDR1 MNHEY, CDR2 SMNVEV (reference sequence). This CDR3 contains 13 residues. V lost 6 bases and J 8 bases, leaving 15 bases between the germline ends. The DNA for the CDR3 is TGTGCCAGCAGCGAAAGACCCGGGGGTACGCAGTATTTT. Protein: CASSERPGGTQYF.